The sequence of this T cell receptor (beta chain) was determined in a study of blood T cell repertoires in COVID-19. Study details: T cells, B-cell-depleted T cells, or PBMCs provided the cDNA or gDNA that served as material.

TCRdb keeps only in-frame clones here, not all; method: immunoSEQ multiplex PCR. This sample yields some 250,000 clones, of which 80% to 85% are seen a single time; approximately 4.8% belongs to the top ten. This clone was observed once. Germline values: CDR1 LNHNV, CDR2 YYDKDF (reference sequence). The CDR3 has 16 amino acids. The V gene end was trimmed by 0 bases and the J gene end by 4 bases; junction bases not matched to a gene: 5. The origin of this receptor is a man aged 50-59 years with active or convalescent COVID-19. The chain employs TRBV15 and TRBJ2-3; 9 bases match TRBD1. Sequences were obtained from peripheral blood. CDR3 nucleotides: TGTGCCACCAGCAGAGACGTGACAGGGGGTGCAGATACGCAGTATTTT. Its translation: CATSRDVTGGADTQYF. The whole variable domain, filled in from reference TRBV15 and TRBJ2-3, reads DAMVIQNPRYQVTQFGKPVTLSCSQTLNHNVMYWYQQKSSQAPKLLFHYYDKDFNNEADTPDNFQSRRPNTSFCFLDIRSPGLGDTAMYLCATSRDVTGGADTQYFGPGTRLTVL.